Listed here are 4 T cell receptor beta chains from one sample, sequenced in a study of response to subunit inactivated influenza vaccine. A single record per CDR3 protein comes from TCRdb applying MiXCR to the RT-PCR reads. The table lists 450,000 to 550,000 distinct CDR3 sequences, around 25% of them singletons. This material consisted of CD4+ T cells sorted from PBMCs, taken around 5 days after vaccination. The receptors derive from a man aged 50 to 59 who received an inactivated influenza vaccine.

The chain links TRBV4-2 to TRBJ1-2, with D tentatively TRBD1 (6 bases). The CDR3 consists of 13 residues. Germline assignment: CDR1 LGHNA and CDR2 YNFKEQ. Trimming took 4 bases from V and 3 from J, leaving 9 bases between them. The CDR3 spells CASSPQGHYGYTF. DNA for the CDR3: TGTGCCAGCAGCCCCCAGGGGCACTATGGCTACACCTTC.

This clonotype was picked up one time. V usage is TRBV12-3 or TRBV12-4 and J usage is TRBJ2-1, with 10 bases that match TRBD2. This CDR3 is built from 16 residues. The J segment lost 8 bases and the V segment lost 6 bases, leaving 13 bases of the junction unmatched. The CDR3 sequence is CASRPGLAEGAHEQFF. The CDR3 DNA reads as TGTGCCAGCAGACCCGGACTAGCGGAGGGGGCCCATGAGCAGTTCTTC.

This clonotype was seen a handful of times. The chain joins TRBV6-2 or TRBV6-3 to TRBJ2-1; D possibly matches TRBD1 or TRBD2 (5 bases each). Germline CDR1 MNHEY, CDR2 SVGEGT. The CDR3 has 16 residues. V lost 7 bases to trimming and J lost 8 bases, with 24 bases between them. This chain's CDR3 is CASTLKARVFGDEQFF. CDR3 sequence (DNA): TGTGCCAGCACCTTAAAGGCCAGGGTGTTCGGGGATGAGCAGTTCTTC.

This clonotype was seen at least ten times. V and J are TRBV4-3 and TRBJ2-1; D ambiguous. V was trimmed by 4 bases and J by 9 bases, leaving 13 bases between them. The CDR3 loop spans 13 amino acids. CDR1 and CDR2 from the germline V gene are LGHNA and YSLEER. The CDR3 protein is CASSPLGVGEQFF. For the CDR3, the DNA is TGCGCCAGCAGCCCTCTCGGCGTCGGTGAGCAGTTCTTC.